Each of the 5 T cell receptor beta chains below was sequenced from the same sample in a study of Ad26.COV2.S vaccination and SARS-CoV-2 variants. The sample's treatment: 15 to 20 received Ad26.COV2.S at low or high dose, single or two shots; about 5 received placebo; per-sample allocation not given. After the first vaccine or placebo injection, samples were drawn on day 63. Assay used: immunoSEQ multiplex PCR; TCRdb lists only in-frame clones, some missing. The data contain more than 300,000 clones, around 89% of them singletons. The starting material was peripheral blood, obtained in a trial of Ad26.COV2.S vaccine versus placebo. The receptors here all came from a person aged 18-65 years who received the Ad26.COV2.S COVID-19 vaccine or a placebo.

Note on this clone: The sample holds other DNA sequences that translate to the same CDR3. The chain couples TRBV29-1 to TRBJ1-1, with D uncertain. The CDR3 runs 12 residues. Trimming pared 3 bases from V and 5 bases from J, leaving 10 bases between. The germline V gene has CDR1 SQVTM and CDR2 ANQGSEA. CDR3 region: CSVDRGGTEAFF. The CDR3 DNA follows: TGCAGCGTTGACCGGGGAGGTACTGAAGCTTTCTTT. Combining the CDR3 with reference TRBV29-1 and TRBJ1-1 gives the whole variable domain SAVISQKPSRDICQRGTSLTIQCQVDSQVTMMFWYRQQPGQSLTLIATANQGSEATYESGFVIDKFPISRPNLTFSTLTVSNMSPEDSSIYLCSVDRGGTEAFFGQGTRLTVV.

This chain joins TRBV14 and TRBJ1-3; a possible D gene is TRBD1 (5 bases). Germline loops: CDR1 SGHDN, CDR2 FVKESK. With 4 bases removed from V and 0 bases from J, the gap between germline ends came to 13 bases. There are 16 residues in the CDR3. CDR3 sequence reads: CASSPRGGSSGNTIYF. The CDR3 DNA is TGTGCCAGCAGCCCAAGGGGAGGAAGCTCTGGAAACACCATATATTTT. The whole variable domain, filled in from reference TRBV14 and TRBJ1-3, reads EAGVTQFPSHSVIEKGQTVTLRCDPISGHDNLYWYRRVMGKEIKFLLHFVKESKQDESGMPNNRFLAERTGGTYSTLKVQPAELEDSGVYFCASSPRGGSSGNTIYFGEGSWLTVV.

The chain has TRBV24-1 and TRBJ1-2; the D is unclear. CDR1 and CDR2 from the germline V gene are KGHDR and SFDVKD. The CDR3 consists of 14 residues. Trimming shortened V by 2 bases and J by 4 bases, and 10 bases separated the two germline ends. CDR3 sequence (DNA): TGTGCCACCAGTGATTCGTACGGACGCTATGGCTACACCTTC. Its translation: CATSDSYGRYGYTF.

This rearrangement joins TRBV28 to TRBJ2-5; the match to TRBD2 covers 7 bases. J was trimmed by 3 bases and V by 3 bases; bases with no gene match: 7. The V gene's germline CDR1 is MDHEN and CDR2 SYDVKM. There are 15 residues in the CDR3. CDR3 sequence reads: CASSFPSLAKETQYF. CDR3 nucleotide sequence: TGTGCCAGCAGTTTTCCCTCACTAGCGAAAGAGACCCAGTACTTC.

The chain has TRBV6-4 and TRBJ1-1; D possibly corresponds to TRBD1 (5 bases). With 1 base removed from V and 1 base from J, the gap between germline ends came to 19 bases. The CDR3 loop spans 18 amino acids. CDR1 and CDR2 from the germline V gene are MRHNA and SNTAGT. CDR3 loop: CASSDLGASNRKNTEAFF. The CDR3 nucleotides are TGTGCCAGCAGTGACTTAGGGGCTTCGAACCGAAAGAACACTGAAGCTTTCTTT.